The 2 T cell receptor beta chains reported below all come from one sample, sequenced in a study of blood T cell repertoires in COVID-19. Data came from immunoSEQ multiplex PCR; TCRdb stores just in-frame clones and leaves some out. This table holds about 88,000 clones, more than 70% found once. Sequencing input: peripheral blood. These receptors all stem from a woman in her seventies with acute or convalescent COVID-19.

The chain employs TRBV28 and TRBJ2-1, with D maybe TRBD1 (8 bases). Germline V lookup: CDR1 MDHEN, CDR2 SYDVKM. Trimming cost V 5 bases and J 3 bases, with 14 bases left between them. CDR3 size: 15 residues. CDR3 loop: CASSREGTGYNEQFF. CDR3 coding DNA: TGTGCCAGCAGTAGGGAGGGGACAGGCTACAATGAGCAGTTCTTC.

V is TRBV5-1 and J is TRBJ1-1; D gene uncertain. Germline V gene lookup returns CDR1 SGHRS and CDR2 YFSETQ. CDR3 size: 14 residues. With 9 bases removed from V and 1 base from J, the gap between germline ends came to 16 bases. CDR3 in amino acids: CATKTSSENTEAFF. For the CDR3, the DNA is TGCGCCACCAAAACTAGTTCGGAGAACACTGAAGCTTTCTTT.